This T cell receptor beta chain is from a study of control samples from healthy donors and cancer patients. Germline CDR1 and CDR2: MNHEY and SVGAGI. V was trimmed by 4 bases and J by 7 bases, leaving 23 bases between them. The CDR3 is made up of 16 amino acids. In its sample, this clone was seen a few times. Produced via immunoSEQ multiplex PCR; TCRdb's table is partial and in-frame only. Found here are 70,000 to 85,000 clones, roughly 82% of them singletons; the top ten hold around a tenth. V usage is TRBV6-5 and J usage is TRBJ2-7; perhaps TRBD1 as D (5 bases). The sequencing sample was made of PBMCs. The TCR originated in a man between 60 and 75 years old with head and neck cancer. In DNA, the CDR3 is TGTGCCAGCAGTTTACGCCCTGCAGGGCGGTCGAGGGAGCAGTACTTC. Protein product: CASSLRPAGRSREQYF.